The clone carrying this T cell receptor beta chain was seen a handful of times. MiXCR, run by TCRdb on the PCR reads, gives a single entry per CDR3 protein. The sample lists about 85,000 distinct CDR3 sequences, roughly half occurring once. The CDR3 is made up of 14 amino acids. V was shortened by 4 bases and J by 7 bases, with 16 bases between the two germline ends. The data derive from a study of CDR3 diversity in severe acne. Input material: blood. V is TRBV12-3 or TRBV12-4 and J is TRBJ1-1, with D perhaps TRBD1 (6 bases). The source of this sequence is a male donor in good health, serving as a control. The CDR3 sequence: CASSSRRKGDEAFF. The DNA for the CDR3 is TGTGCCAGCAGTTCTCGACGTAAGGGGGATGAAGCTTTCTTT.